This TCR beta chain was obtained from a study of blood T cell repertoires in COVID-19. Patients from Seattle were sampled longitudinally, starting during active infection. Per the germline V gene, CDR1 is MNHEY and CDR2 is SVGAGI. The CDR3 has 15 residues. Deletions cut 5 bases from V and 4 bases from J, with 17 bases between. In the source study's methods: Cell counts per sample came from amplifying reference gene primers. Using immunoSEQ multiplex PCR, the repertoire was profiled, and TCRdb retains in-frame clones only, with some absent. For V, J and clone size, that table is used; D and trimming come from the DNA. The data contain roughly 300,000 clones, approximately 90% of them singletons.

The specimen sequenced was peripheral blood. The V gene is TRBV6-5, the J gene TRBJ1-2, with D possibly matching TRBD1 (5 bases). This clonotype originated in a woman aged 25 to 39 with COVID-19, enrolled during active disease. The CDR3 here is CASSPTDTTIYGYTF. Written as DNA, the CDR3 is TGTGCCAGCAGTCCGACAGACACTACCATCTATGGCTACACCTTC.